This is a list of T cell receptor beta chains from one sample in a study of sequential checkpoint blockade in melanoma. Measured with immunoSEQ multiplex PCR; TCRdb has only the in-frame clones, and not every one. Counted here are 4,000 to 6,500 clones, 70% to 80% occurring once; the ten biggest clones make up around 30%. Specimen: CD8+ T cells sorted from blood (inferred from file names), collected from a patient given nivolumab and ipilimumab in sequence. These receptors all stem from a human donor with melanoma. Each CDR3 is given with its conserved first and last residue. Fields, in order: J gene, clone size, D gene, V gene, CDR3 DNA, CDR3 protein. D genes are given only for firm matches. Clone size, where shown, is once, few, many, or a class for clones that have expanded.

>TRBJ1-1|-|-|TRBV6-6
TGTGCCAGCAGTTACTCGACAGGTAACACTGAAGCTTTCTTT
CASSYSTGNTEAFF
>TRBJ2-7|-|-|TRBV18
TGTGCCAGCTCTCCATCGTCCTACGAGCAGTACTTC
CASSPSSYEQYF
>TRBJ2-2|-|TRBD1|TRBV2
TGTGCCAGCAAATCCTCCGGGACAGGGGTTTTGGGGGAGCTGTTTTTT
CASKSSGTGVLGELFF
>TRBJ2-1|-|TRBD2|TRBV7-3
TGTGCCAGCAGCTTATATAGTCGCGAGCGGGAGGTGTGGTACAATGAGCAGTTCTTC
CASSLYSREREVWYNEQFF
>TRBJ2-3|few|-|TRBV4-1
TGCGCCAGCAGCCAAGAGATAAGTAGCGGTACGCAGTATTTT
CASSQEISSGTQYF
>TRBJ1-4|-|-|TRBV15
TGTGCCACCAGCAGGAGGGCAGGGGCTACAACTAATGAAAAACTGTTTTTT
CATSRRAGATTNEKLFF
>TRBJ1-1|once|TRBD1|TRBV14
TGTGCCAGCAGCCATATAACAGGGGACACTGAAGCTTTCTTT
CASSHITGDTEAFF
>TRBJ2-1|-|TRBD2|TRBV28
TGTGCCAGCAGTCCGGGACTAGCGGGAGTCAATGAGCAGTTCTTC
CASSPGLAGVNEQFF
>TRBJ2-1|-|-|TRBV6-1
TGTGCCAGCGACCCAGGCGGGGCATCCTACAATGAGCAGTTCTTC
CASDPGGASYNEQFF
>TRBJ1-1|-|-|TRBV19
TGTGCCAGTAGTATAGGCCGGTACACTGAAGCTTTCTTT
CASSIGRYTEAFF
>TRBJ2-7|-|-|TRBV5-1
TGCGCCAGCAGCTTGGGGAGGAGCTCCTACGAGCAGTACTTC
CASSLGRSSYEQYF
>TRBJ2-7|large|-|TRBV6-1
TGTGCCAGCAGTGACCCGGGACTCTCCGGGGAGCAGTACTTC
CASSDPGLSGEQYF
>TRBJ2-2|-|TRBD2|TRBV7-9
TGTGCCAGCAGCTTGCGCTTTAGCGGGGACGGGGAGCTGTTTTTT
CASSLRFSGDGELFF
>TRBJ2-5|-|-|TRBV6-1
TGTGCCAGCCGCGGACACTCTAAAGAGACCCAGTACTTC
CASRGHSKETQYF
>TRBJ1-3|-|-|TRBV6-5
TGTGCCAGCAGTTACAGGGGGATCTCTGGAAACACCATATATTTT
CASSYRGISGNTIYF
>TRBJ2-7|-|-|TRBV6-5
TGTGCCAGCAGTTACTCGGACAGCTACGAGCAGTACTTC
CASSYSDSYEQYF
>TRBJ1-5|few|-|TRBV5-1
TGCGCCAGCAGCTTGGAGGACAGTCTCAAGAGCTATAGCAATCAGCCCCAGCATTTT
CASSLEDSLKSYSNQPQHF
>TRBJ2-1|-|-|TRBV9
TGTGCCAGCAGCCCCGAGGGATACAATGAGCAGTTCTTC
CASSPEGYNEQFF
>TRBJ1-5|-|-|TRBV6-5
TGTGCCAGCAGTCGGACAGCTTATAGCAATCAGCCCCAGCATTTT
CASSRTAYSNQPQHF
>TRBJ2-1|-|TRBD2|TRBV7-6
TGTGCCAGCAGAAGCCTAGCGGGCTTTGAGGATGAGCAGTTCTTC
CASRSLAGFEDEQFF
>TRBJ2-3|-|-|TRBV7-3
TGTGCCAGCAGCTCCAACAGGGAAGATACGCAGTATTTT
CASSSNREDTQYF
>TRBJ2-1|-|-|TRBV19
TGTGCCAGTAAACAGGGTGGGGAGCAGTTCTTC
CASKQGGEQFF
>TRBJ1-1|few|TRBD1|TRBV29-1
TGCAGCGTTGTCGGGGGACAGATGAACACTGAAGCTTTCTTT
CSVVGGQMNTEAFF
>TRBJ2-7|-|-|TRBV6-1
TGTGCGGGGGGAGAAGATGACTACGAGCAGTACTTC
CAGGEDDYEQYF
>TRBJ2-7|-|-|TRBV7-6
TGTGCCAGCAGCTTAGGGGCTACCTACGAGCAGTACTTC
CASSLGATYEQYF
>TRBJ2-1|-|-|TRBV19
TGTGCCAGTAGTTCCACAGGGAGCTCCTACAATGAGCAGTTCTTC
CASSSTGSSYNEQFF
>TRBJ2-7|-|-|TRBV4-1
TGCGCCAGCAGCCTCGGACAGCCTTACGAGCAGTACTTC
CASSLGQPYEQYF
>TRBJ2-3|-|TRBD2|TRBV5-1
TGCGCCAGCAGCTTTACCACTAGCGGGAAGGCAGATACGCAGTATTTT
CASSFTTSGKADTQYF
>TRBJ2-5|-|TRBD1|TRBV18
TGTGCCAGCTCACCCCTAGGGACAGTTCAAGAGACCCAGTACTTC
CASSPLGTVQETQYF
>TRBJ2-7|-|TRBD1|TRBV7-3
TGTGCCAGCAGCTCCACAGGGGGTAGAGGCGAGCAGTACTTC
CASSSTGGRGEQYF
>TRBJ1-2|few|TRBD1|TRBV6-5
TGTGCCAGCAGTTATGTCGCAGGGGGCGGTGGCTACACCTTC
CASSYVAGGGGYTF
>TRBJ2-2|-|TRBD2|TRBV4-2
TGTGCCAGCAGCCAGGAACCGGGACTAGCGGAGAACACCGGGGAGCTGTTTTTT
CASSQEPGLAENTGELFF
>TRBJ2-5|-|TRBD2|TRBV7-8
TGTGCCAGCAGCTCTCGGCCGTTAGCGGGGGGCGTCCAAGAGACCCAGTACTTC
CASSSRPLAGGVQETQYF
>TRBJ2-5|-|TRBD1|TRBV10-2
TGCGCGAGCTCGCTGAATGGGGACAGGCAAGAGACCCAGTACTTC
CASSLNGDRQETQYF
>TRBJ2-1|-|TRBD1|TRBV29-1
TGCAGCGTTATGGACAGGCCTAATGAGCAGTTCTTC
CSVMDRPNEQFF
>TRBJ2-7|large|TRBD2|TRBV4-1
TGCGCCAGCAGCCAAGATGGTGATAGGACTAGCGGGATTTACGAGCAGTACTTC
CASSQDGDRTSGIYEQYF
>TRBJ2-1|-|-|TRBV4-1
TGCGCCAGCAGCCCCCAAGCGGGCTCCTACAATGAGCAGTTCTTC
CASSPQAGSYNEQFF
>TRBJ2-3|-|TRBD2|TRBV9
TGTGCCAGCAGCGGGGGCGCCAACGGGGCGGGGGGGCTCACAGATACGCAGTATTTT
CASSGGANGAGGLTDTQYF
>TRBJ1-3|-|TRBD1|TRBV5-1
TGCGCCAGCAGCCCCGGACAGGGACGCCCTGGAAACACCATATATTTT
CASSPGQGRPGNTIYF
>TRBJ1-3|-|TRBD1|TRBV7-9
TGTGCCAGCAGCTCTCCAATGGGGACAGCAAACACCATATATTTT
CASSSPMGTANTIYF
>TRBJ1-1|-|-|TRBV29-1
TGCAGCGTTGGGTCAGGGTTAGCTTTCTTT
CSVGSGLAFF